These 32 T cell receptor beta chains were all obtained from the same sample, sequenced in a study of cytomegalovirus exposure and HLA in healthy donors. The PCR contained 60 Vbeta and 13 Jbeta primers. The table came from immunoSEQ multiplex PCR; TCRdb's copy has only in-frame clones and leaves some out. The profile shows about 160,000 clones, approximately 82% of them singletons. Material for sequencing was PBMCs. Receptor source: a male donor in good health and CMV-seronegative.

This clone was seen only once. The gene calls are TRBV12-5 and TRBJ1-5; 7 bases are a match to TRBD1. The CDR3 contains 16 residues. Germline loops: CDR1 LGHNT, CDR2 FRNRAP. Trimming at V came to 5 bases and at J to 3 bases, leaving 10 bases not matched to a gene. The CDR3 DNA is TGTGCTAGTGGTCATGACTTGGACAGGCTCAATCAGCCCCAGCATTTT. Protein: CASGHDLDRLNQPQHF.

The chain recombines TRBV27 with TRBJ1-2; D unresolved. The CDR3 has 14 amino acids. V was clipped by 2 bases and J by 3 bases, with 10 bases between them. Germline CDR1 MNHEY, CDR2 SMNVEV (reference sequence). DNA of the CDR3: TGTGCCAGCAGTTTAGCCGGGAGCCACTATGGCTACACCTTC. It yields the protein CASSLAGSHYGYTF.

The chain couples TRBV21-1 to TRBJ1-6; TRBD1 was called by the table and not checked on the DNA. TRBV21-1 is deemed a pseudogene. CDR3 length: 18 amino acids. The DNA of the CDR3 is TGTGCCAGCAGCAAAGAGGCCAGGGATCCCCTACCCCATTCACCCCTCCACTTT. Translation: CASSKEARDPLPHSPLHF.

The chain is built from TRBV11-1 and TRBJ2-2; D might be TRBD2 (7 bases). Germline V gene lookup returns CDR1 SGHAT and CDR2 FQDESV (reference sequence). The CDR3 loop spans 16 amino acids. The V end was cut by 2 bases, the J end by 3 bases, with 13 bases between. The CDR3 is CASSLRGAQDTGELFF. CDR3 nucleotides: TGTGCCAGCAGCTTACGGGGGGCTCAGGACACCGGGGAGCTGTTTTTT. The full variable domain, completed using reference TRBV11-1 and TRBJ2-2, is EAEVAQSPRYKITEKSQAVAFWCDPISGHATLYWYRQILGQGPELLVQFQDESVVDDSQLPKDRFSAERLKGVDSTLKIQPAELGDSAMYLCASSLRGAQDTGELFFGEGSRLTVL.

This clone appeared a single time. The chain uses TRBV19 and TRBJ2-1; a possible D gene is TRBD2 (5 bases). This CDR3 region has 14 residues. V lost 7 bases and J 2 bases, leaving 12 bases between the germline ends. Germline CDR1 LNHDA, CDR2 SQIVND (reference sequence). The CDR3 is CASKRRSPYNEQFF. CDR3 DNA: TGTGCCAGTAAGCGGAGGTCTCCCTACAATGAGCAGTTCTTC.

This rearrangement joins TRBV5-5 to TRBJ2-3; 15 bases are a match to TRBD2. CDR1 SGHKS and CDR2 YYEKEE come from the germline V gene (reference sequence). After removal of 4 bases from V and 4 bases from J, the junction contained 7 bases not matched to a gene. The CDR3 consists of 17 residues. In nucleotides, the CDR3 is TGTGCCAGCAGCATGGGACTAGCGGGGGGCCGCGCAGATACGCAGTATTTT. Residues: CASSMGLAGGRADTQYF. Looking up the rest from reference TRBV5-5 and TRBJ2-3 gives the full variable domain: DAGVTQSPTHLIKTRGQQVTLRCSPISGHKSVSWYQQVLGQGPQFIFQYYEKEERGRGNFPDRFSARQFPNYSSELNVNALLLGDSALYLCASSMGLAGGRADTQYFGPGTRLTVL.

The V call is TRBV9, the J call TRBJ2-2; 7 bases are shared with TRBD2. V lost 4 bases to trimming and J lost 2 bases; unmatched junction nucleotides: 5. The CDR3 consists of 15 residues. Germline assignment: CDR1 SGDLS and CDR2 YYNGEE. DNA for the CDR3: TGTGCCAGCAGCATAGGGACTATCAACACCGGGGAGCTGTTTTTT. Protein sequence: CASSIGTINTGELFF.

The V gene is TRBV5-1, the J gene TRBJ2-7; 7 bases fit TRBD1. The CDR3 length is 14 residues. Germline V gives CDR1 SGHRS, CDR2 YFSETQ. Trimming removed 5 bases from V and 4 bases from J; junction bases left unmatched: 9. The CDR3 is CASSYRQGGYEQYF. CDR3 bases: TGCGCCAGCAGTTACCGACAGGGTGGGTACGAGCAGTACTTC.

The chain combines TRBV7-9 with TRBJ1-1, with D possibly TRBD1 on 5 matching bases. In germline, CDR1 is SEHNR, CDR2 FQNEAQ (reference sequence). The CDR3 is made up of 13 amino acids. V lost 5 bases to trimming and J lost 10 bases, with 17 bases between them. CDR3 bases: TGTGCCAGCAGCCCCCCGGGCGGGGACGGAGCTTTCTTT. Translating it yields CASSPPGGDGAFF.

The V call is TRBV27, the J call TRBJ1-1, with 7 bases identical to TRBD1. The V gene end was trimmed by 8 bases and the J gene end by 2 bases; junction bases not matched to a gene: 11. Germline loops: CDR1 MNHEY, CDR2 SMNVEV (reference sequence). This CDR3 has 15 residues. As DNA, the CDR3 is TGTGCCAGCCGAGAGCAGGGGGGCGTTAACACTGAAGCTTTCTTT. It specifies CASREQGGVNTEAFF.

This chain uses TRBV5-1 with TRBJ2-1; 7 bases align to TRBD1. J lost 4 bases, V lost 2 bases, and 9 bases had no gene match. Germline CDR1 is SGHRS and CDR2 is YFSETQ. This CDR3 is 16 amino acids long. The DNA of the CDR3 is TGCGCCAGCAGCTTCAACGGACAGGCTCCGTACAATGAGCAGTTCTTC. Its protein product is CASSFNGQAPYNEQFF.

The rearrangement joins TRBV6-5 to TRBJ1-1; 9 bases are shared with TRBD1. Losses at the gene ends were 4 bases for V and 4 bases for J; bases not matched to a gene: 1. The CDR3 is made up of 13 amino acids. CDR1 MNHEY and CDR2 SVGAGI come from the germline V gene. The DNA for the CDR3 is TGTGCCAGCAGTTGGGACAGGGTCACTGAAGCTTTCTTT. Protein: CASSWDRVTEAFF.

The chain has TRBV9 and TRBJ2-5, with 13 positions matching TRBD2. This CDR3 is 15 amino acids long. Losses at the gene ends were 3 bases for V and 3 bases for J; bases not matched to a gene: 2. Germline V gene sequence: CDR1 SGDLS, CDR2 YYNGEE. This CDR3 reads CASSAGLAGEETQYF. The CDR3 bases are TGTGCCAGCAGCGCAGGACTAGCGGGGGAAGAGACCCAGTACTTC.

The chain combines TRBV11-2 with TRBJ2-1; 9 bases are a match to TRBD2. Unmatched junction bases numbered 10, after V lost 1 base and J lost 0 bases. The CDR3 extends over 19 amino acids. Germline CDR1 is SGHAT and CDR2 is FQNNGV. The CDR3 protein is CASSLGVGGSGSSYNEQFF. The CDR3 DNA sequence: TGTGCCAGCAGCTTAGGGGTCGGGGGTAGCGGGAGCTCCTACAATGAGCAGTTCTTC.

V is TRBV7-9 and J is TRBJ2-3, with a weak D call TRBD2 (7 bases). CDR1 is SEHNR and CDR2 is FQNEAQ in the germline V gene (reference sequence). V lost 2 bases to trimming and J lost 0 bases, with 12 bases between them. The CDR3 is 16 amino acids. CDR3 in DNA: TGTGCCAGCAGCTTACGGGGGGCACCTAGCACAGATACGCAGTATTTT. Amino acid sequence: CASSLRGAPSTDTQYF.

The rearrangement joins TRBV2 to TRBJ2-7; 7 bases match TRBD2. Germline CDR1 is SNHLY and CDR2 is FYNNEI. The CDR3 length is 12 residues. The CDR3, as DNA: TGTGCACGAGGCGGGAGCATCGACGAGCAGTACTTC. It is translated as CARGGSIDEQYF. Full variable domain (outside the CDR3, taken from reference TRBV2 and TRBJ2-7): EPEVTQTPSHQVTQMGQEVILRCVPISNHLYFYWYRQILGQKVEFLVSFYNNEISEKSEIFDDQFSVERPDGSNFTLKIRSTKLEDSAMYFCARGGSIDEQYFGPGTRLTVT.

V usage is TRBV27 and J usage is TRBJ2-7, with 8 bases lining up with TRBD2. CDR1 is MNHEY, CDR2 SMNVEV, per germline (reference sequence). This CDR3 region has 15 residues. The junction had 12 bases not matched to a gene; V was cut back by 5 bases and J by 6 bases. CDR3: CASSLGWSGRGEQYF. CDR3 DNA sequence: TGTGCCAGCAGTCTGGGATGGAGCGGGAGAGGCGAGCAGTACTTC.

The chain couples TRBV11-2 to TRBJ1-5; 9 bases match TRBD1. Germline assignment: CDR1 SGHAT and CDR2 FQNNGV. This CDR3 is built from 19 residues. The V and J ends lost 2 bases and 2 bases, in that order; junction bases with no gene match: 13. The DNA for the CDR3 is TGTGCCAGCAGCTTATTCCGGGACAGGGAATTTCTGGGCAATCAGCCCCAGCATTTT. Its translation: CASSLFRDREFLGNQPQHF.

This sequence joins TRBV6-1 and TRBJ1-1, with D possibly matching TRBD1 (6 bases). Germline loops: CDR1 MNHNS, CDR2 SASEGT. The germline V and J ends were trimmed by 2 bases and 11 bases, with 15 bases remaining between them. The CDR3 runs 13 residues. DNA of the CDR3: TGTGCCAGCAGTGAAAGGGGCAGGGGTGCGGCTTTCTTT. It codes for CASSERGRGAAFF.

J is TRBJ2-3 and V is TRBV5-1, with TRBD2 identical over 8 bases. Germline CDR1 SGHRS, CDR2 YFSETQ. The CDR3 spans 14 residues. The J segment lost 5 bases and the V segment lost 4 bases, leaving 6 bases of the junction unmatched. CDR3 region: CASSHGLAGDTQYF. The CDR3 region has the DNA TGCGCCAGCAGCCACGGACTAGCTGGAGATACGCAGTATTTT.

V gene TRBV7-6 combines with J gene TRBJ1-5; perhaps TRBD1 as D (5 bases). V was clipped by 4 bases and J by 7 bases, with 11 bases between them. Germline CDR1 and CDR2: SGHVS and FNYEAQ. CDR3 length: 13 amino acids. The CDR3 protein is CASSSREGQPQHF. The CDR3 coding sequence is TGTGCCAGCAGCTCCAGGGAGGGCCAGCCCCAGCATTTT.

The chain carries TRBV21-1 and TRBJ2-7; the listed D gene, TRBD1, was not tested against the DNA. TRBV21-1 corresponds to a pseudogene. This CDR3 contains 15 residues. This CDR3 is CASSMNLRDRYEQYF. The CDR3 bases are TGTGCCAGCAGCATGAACCTCCGGGACAGGTACGAGCAGTACTTC.

The V and J genes are TRBV29-1 and TRBJ2-4, with 10 bases aligning to TRBD1. The germline V gene has CDR1 SQVTM and CDR2 ANQGSEA. Trimming removed 7 bases from V and 9 bases from J; junction bases left unmatched: 3. The CDR3 sequence is 11 residues long. The CDR3 nucleotides read TGCAGCGCAGACAGGGGGCGCATTCAGTACTTC. Translation: CSADRGRIQYF.

The chain has TRBV28 and TRBJ2-5; D gene uncertain. Germline V gene sequence: CDR1 MDHEN, CDR2 SYDVKM. The CDR3 length is 12 residues. V gave up 6 bases and J gave up 2 bases, with 7 bases separating them. The CDR3: CASSLRQETQYF. The CDR3 bases are TGTGCCAGCAGCCTCAGACAAGAGACCCAGTACTTC.

This clone was found a few times. V gene TRBV6-5 combines with J gene TRBJ1-2; D possibly corresponds to TRBD1 (6 bases). Trimming left V 5 bases short and J 4 bases short, with 14 bases between. Germline-derived CDR1 and CDR2 are MNHEY and SVGAGI. CDR3 length: 14 residues. The CDR3 loop reads CASSPDSPSYGYTF. The CDR3 DNA sequence: TGTGCCAGCAGTCCGGACAGCCCCTCCTATGGCTACACCTTC.

V is TRBV4-1 and J is TRBJ2-1; the D gene is possibly TRBD2 (5 bases). The CDR3 is made up of 15 amino acids. The V gene lost 3 bases and the J gene lost 1 base, with 10 bases spanning the gap. Germline V gene lookup returns CDR1 MGHRA and CDR2 YSYEKL. The CDR3 spells CASSHTAGSYNEQFF. The CDR3, as DNA: TGCGCCAGCAGCCATACCGCGGGTTCCTACAATGAGCAGTTCTTC.

The chain couples TRBV4-1 to TRBJ2-5; 8 positions agree with TRBD1. The CDR3 has 15 amino acids. The V and J ends lost 2 bases and 5 bases, in that order; junction bases with no gene match: 7. In germline, CDR1 is MGHRA, CDR2 YSYEKL. Here the CDR3 DNA reads TGCGCCAGCAGCCAAATGACAGGGGTGGGGGAGACCCAGTACTTC. It codes for CASSQMTGVGETQYF.

The chain has TRBV10-3 and TRBJ1-6, with TRBD1 as a possible D gene (5 bases). V dropped 6 bases and J dropped 5 bases, with 8 bases sitting between them. The CDR3 consists of 13 residues. The germline gives CDR1 ENHRY, CDR2 SYGVKD. The CDR3 nucleotides are TGTGCCATCAGAGGACACGATAATTCACCCCTCCACTTT. Protein: CAIRGHDNSPLHF.

V is TRBV15 and J is TRBJ2-7; D is unresolved. This CDR3 has 15 amino acids. Germline-derived CDR1 and CDR2 are LNHNV and YYDKDF (reference sequence). Trimming left V 0 bases short and J 0 bases short, with 9 bases between. The CDR3 is CATSRDPGSSYEQYF. The CDR3 bases are TGTGCCACCAGCAGAGATCCCGGGTCCTCCTACGAGCAGTACTTC.

V and J are TRBV11-3 and TRBJ1-1; a weak D match, TRBD1 (5 bases). The CDR3 runs to 13 residues. The germline V gene encodes CDR1 SGHNT and CDR2 YENEEA. The V gene lost 5 bases and the J gene lost 1 base, with 8 bases spanning the gap. The CDR3 reads CASSRQPNTEAFF. The DNA of the CDR3 is TGTGCCAGCAGCCGACAGCCGAACACTGAAGCTTTCTTT.

This clone was counted only a few times. The gene calls are TRBV10-3 and TRBJ2-7, with TRBD1 as a possible D gene (5 bases). The CDR3 contains 14 residues. V lost 0 bases, J lost 0 bases, and 6 bases lay in between. The germline V gene encodes CDR1 ENHRY and CDR2 SYGVKD. The CDR3 region has the DNA TGTGCCATCAGTGAGTCAGACAGCTCCTACGAGCAGTACTTC. Translated: CAISESDSSYEQYF.

V is TRBV27 and J is TRBJ2-2; 9 bases match TRBD2. The V gene's germline CDR1 is MNHEY and CDR2 SMNVEV (reference sequence). The CDR3 has 15 residues. J gave up 1 base and V 8 bases, and 5 bases lay outside the gene matches. CDR3 region: CASGTSGRNTGELFF. CDR3 nucleotides: TGTGCCAGCGGAACTAGCGGGCGGAACACCGGGGAGCTGTTTTTT.